This entry is about one TCR beta chain. What it binds is not known. The data were taken from a study of T cell responses to AZD1222 COVID-19 vaccine. The method was immunoSEQ multiplex PCR; TCRdb's version includes in-frame clones alone and lacks a portion of them. This table has about 76,000 clones, roughly 90% appearing once. There are 15 residues in the CDR3. Looked up from germline, CDR1 is LNHDA and CDR2 is SQIVND (reference sequence). V lost 4 bases, J lost 7 bases, and 19 bases lay in between. Study observations and caveats: AZD1222 recipients seropositive at baseline numbered only 5 or 6.

Here the sequenced sample was peripheral blood, taken on day 0 of AZD1222 vaccination. The rearrangement links TRBV19 to TRBJ2-5; D might be TRBD2 (5 bases). The origin of this receptor is an adult in good health. The CDR3 sequence is CASSTSVGVRGTQYF. CDR3 DNA sequence: TGTGCCAGTAGTACCTCAGTCGGGGTCCGGGGGACCCAGTACTTC.